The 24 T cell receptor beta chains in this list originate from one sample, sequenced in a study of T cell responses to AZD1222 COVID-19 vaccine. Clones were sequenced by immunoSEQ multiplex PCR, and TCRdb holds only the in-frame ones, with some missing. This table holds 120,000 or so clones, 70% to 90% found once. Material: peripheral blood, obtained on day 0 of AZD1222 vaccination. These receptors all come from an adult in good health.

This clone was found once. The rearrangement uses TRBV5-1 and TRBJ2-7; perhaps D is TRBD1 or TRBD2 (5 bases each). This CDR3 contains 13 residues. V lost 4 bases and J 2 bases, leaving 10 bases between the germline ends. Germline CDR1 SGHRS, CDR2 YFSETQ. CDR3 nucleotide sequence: TGCGCCAGCAGCGGGGACGGGACCTACGAGCAGTACTTC. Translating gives CASSGDGTYEQYF.

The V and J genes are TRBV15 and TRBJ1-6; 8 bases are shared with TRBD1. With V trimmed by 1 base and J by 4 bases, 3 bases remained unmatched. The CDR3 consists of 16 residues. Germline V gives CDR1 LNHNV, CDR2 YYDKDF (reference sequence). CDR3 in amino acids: CATSRAGGSYNSPLHF. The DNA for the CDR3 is TGTGCCACCAGCAGAGCAGGGGGCAGTTATAATTCACCCCTCCACTTT.

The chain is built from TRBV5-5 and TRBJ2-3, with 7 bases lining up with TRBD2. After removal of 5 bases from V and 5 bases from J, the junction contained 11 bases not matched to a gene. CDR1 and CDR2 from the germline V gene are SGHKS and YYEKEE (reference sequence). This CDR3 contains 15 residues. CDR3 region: CASRSGTQDGDTQYF. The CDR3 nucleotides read TGTGCCAGCAGGAGCGGGACTCAAGATGGAGATACGCAGTATTTT.

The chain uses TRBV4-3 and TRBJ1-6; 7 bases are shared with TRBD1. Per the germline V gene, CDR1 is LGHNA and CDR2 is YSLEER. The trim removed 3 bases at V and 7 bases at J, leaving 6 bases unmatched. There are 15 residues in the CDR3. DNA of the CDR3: TGCGCCAGCAGCCATGCCGGGACAGCGAATTCACCCCTCCACTTT. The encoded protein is CASSHAGTANSPLHF.

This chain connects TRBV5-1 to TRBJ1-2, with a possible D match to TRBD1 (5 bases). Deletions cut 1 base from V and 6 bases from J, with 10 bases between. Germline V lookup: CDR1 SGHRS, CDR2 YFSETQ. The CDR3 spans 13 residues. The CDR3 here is CASSLSGPDGYTF. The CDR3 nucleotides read TGCGCCAGCAGCTTGTCGGGACCGGATGGCTACACCTTC.

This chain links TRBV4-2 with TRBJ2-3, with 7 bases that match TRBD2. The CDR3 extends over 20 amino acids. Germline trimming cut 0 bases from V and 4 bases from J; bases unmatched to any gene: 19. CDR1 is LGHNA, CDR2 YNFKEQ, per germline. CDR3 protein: CASSQDNRLAGETDPDTQYF. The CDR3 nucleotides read TGTGCCAGCAGCCAAGATAACCGGCTGGCGGGGGAGACCGATCCAGATACGCAGTATTTT.

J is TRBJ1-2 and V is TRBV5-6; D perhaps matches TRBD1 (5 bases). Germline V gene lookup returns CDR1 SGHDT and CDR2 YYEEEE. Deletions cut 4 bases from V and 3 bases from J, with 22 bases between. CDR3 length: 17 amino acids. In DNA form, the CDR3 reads TGTGCCAGCAGCCTTGAACAAGGCGGGCAGGGACACTATGGCTACACCTTC. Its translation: CASSLEQGGQGHYGYTF.

The CDR3 spells CASSHRGSGNTIYF. CDR3 nucleotide sequence: TGTGCCAGCAGTCACAGGGGATCTGGAAACACCATATATTTT. The chain links TRBV7-8 to TRBJ1-3; TRBD1 matches 7 bases. The CDR3 loop spans 14 amino acids. Trimming took 6 bases from V and 1 from J; bases not matched to a gene: 3. Germline V gives CDR1 SGHVS, CDR2 FQNEAQ.

CDR3 loop: CASSVQGPSYGYTF. Written as DNA, the CDR3 is TGTGCCAGCAGCGTACAGGGCCCCTCTTATGGCTACACCTTC. The chain has TRBV28 and TRBJ1-2; TRBD1 might be the D (6 bases). The CDR3 extends over 14 amino acids. Trimming pared 6 bases from V and 5 bases from J, leaving 16 bases between. The V gene's germline CDR1 is MDHEN and CDR2 SYDVKM.

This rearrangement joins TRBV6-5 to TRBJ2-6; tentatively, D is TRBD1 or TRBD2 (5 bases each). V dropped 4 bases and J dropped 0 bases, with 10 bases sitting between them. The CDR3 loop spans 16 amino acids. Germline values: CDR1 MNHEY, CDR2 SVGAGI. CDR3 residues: CASSFRGNSGANVLTF. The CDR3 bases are TGTGCCAGCAGTTTCCGGGGCAACTCTGGGGCCAACGTCCTGACTTTC.

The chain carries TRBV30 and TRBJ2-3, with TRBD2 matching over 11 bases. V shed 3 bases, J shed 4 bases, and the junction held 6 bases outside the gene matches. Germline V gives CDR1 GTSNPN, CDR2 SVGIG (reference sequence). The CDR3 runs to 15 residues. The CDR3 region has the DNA TGTGCCTGGAGACGTACTAGCGGGAGCGCAGATACGCAGTATTTT. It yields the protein CAWRRTSGSADTQYF.

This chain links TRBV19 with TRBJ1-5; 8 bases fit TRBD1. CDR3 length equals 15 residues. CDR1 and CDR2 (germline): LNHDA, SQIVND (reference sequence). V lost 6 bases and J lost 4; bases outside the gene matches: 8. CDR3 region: CASRKGQGNNQPQHF. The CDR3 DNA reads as TGTGCCAGTAGAAAAGGACAGGGCAATAATCAGCCCCAGCATTTT.

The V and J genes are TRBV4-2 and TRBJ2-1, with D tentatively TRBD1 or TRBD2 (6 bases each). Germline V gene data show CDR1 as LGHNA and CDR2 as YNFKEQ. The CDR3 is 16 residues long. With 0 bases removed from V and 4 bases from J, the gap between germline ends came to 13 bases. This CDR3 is CASSQDIRGPYNEQFF. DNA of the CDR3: TGTGCCAGCAGCCAAGATATACGGGGGCCGTACAATGAGCAGTTCTTC.

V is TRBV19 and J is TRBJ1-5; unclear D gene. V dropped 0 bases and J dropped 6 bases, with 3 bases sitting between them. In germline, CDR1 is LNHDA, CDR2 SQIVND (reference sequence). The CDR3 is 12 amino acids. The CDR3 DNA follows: TGTGCCAGTAGTATAGAGGGTCAGCCCCAGCATTTT. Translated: CASSIEGQPQHF. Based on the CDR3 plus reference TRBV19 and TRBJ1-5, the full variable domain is DGGITQSPKYLFRKEGQNVTLSCEQNLNHDAMYWYRQDPGQGLRLIYYSQIVNDFQKGDIAEGYSVSREKKESFPLTVTSAQKNPTAFYLCASSIEGQPQHFGDGTRLSIL.

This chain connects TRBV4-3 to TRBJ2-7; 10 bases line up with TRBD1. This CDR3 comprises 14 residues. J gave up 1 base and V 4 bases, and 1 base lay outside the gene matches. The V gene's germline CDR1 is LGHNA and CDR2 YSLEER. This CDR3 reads CASSRDRGSYEQYF. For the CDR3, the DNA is TGCGCCAGCAGCCGGGACAGGGGTTCCTACGAGCAGTACTTC.

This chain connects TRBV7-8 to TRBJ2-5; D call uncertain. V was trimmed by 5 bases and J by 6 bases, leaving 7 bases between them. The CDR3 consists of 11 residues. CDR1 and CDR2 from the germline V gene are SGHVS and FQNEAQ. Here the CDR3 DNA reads TGTGCCAGCAGCCTGAAGAAGACCCAGTACTTC. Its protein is CASSLKKTQYF.

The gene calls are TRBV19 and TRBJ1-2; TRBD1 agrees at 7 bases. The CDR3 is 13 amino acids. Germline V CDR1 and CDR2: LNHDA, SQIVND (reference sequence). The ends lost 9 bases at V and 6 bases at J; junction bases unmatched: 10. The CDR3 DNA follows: TGTGCCAGGAAGACCGACAGGGACAATGGCTACACCTTC. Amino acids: CARKTDRDNGYTF.

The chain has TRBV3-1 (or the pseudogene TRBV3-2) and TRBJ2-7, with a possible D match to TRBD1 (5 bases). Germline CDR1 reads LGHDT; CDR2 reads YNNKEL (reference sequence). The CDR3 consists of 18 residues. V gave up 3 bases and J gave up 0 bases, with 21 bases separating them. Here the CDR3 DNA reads TGTGCCAGCAGCCACAGGGCCTCCGAGGCAGGGTCCTCCTACGAGCAGTACTTC. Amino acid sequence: CASSHRASEAGSSYEQYF.

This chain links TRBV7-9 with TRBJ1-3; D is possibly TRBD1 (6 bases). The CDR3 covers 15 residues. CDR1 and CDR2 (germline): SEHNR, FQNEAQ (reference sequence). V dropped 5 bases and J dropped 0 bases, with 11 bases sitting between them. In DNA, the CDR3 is TGTGCCAGCAGCCTAGGGGGTTACTCTGGAAACACCATATATTTT. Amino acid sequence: CASSLGGYSGNTIYF.

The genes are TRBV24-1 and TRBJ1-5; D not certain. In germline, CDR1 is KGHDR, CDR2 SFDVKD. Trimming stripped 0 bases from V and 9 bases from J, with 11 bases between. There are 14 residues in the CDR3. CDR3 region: CATSDLGGVRPQHF. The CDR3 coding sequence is TGTGCCACCAGTGATTTGGGCGGAGTAAGGCCCCAGCATTTT.

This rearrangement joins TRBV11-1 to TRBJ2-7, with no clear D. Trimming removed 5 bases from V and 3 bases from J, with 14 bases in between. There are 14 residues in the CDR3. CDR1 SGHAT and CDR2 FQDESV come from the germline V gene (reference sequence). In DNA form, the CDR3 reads TGTGCCAGCAGCCCCTCCTATGGCGTCTACGAGCAGTACTTC. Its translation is CASSPSYGVYEQYF.

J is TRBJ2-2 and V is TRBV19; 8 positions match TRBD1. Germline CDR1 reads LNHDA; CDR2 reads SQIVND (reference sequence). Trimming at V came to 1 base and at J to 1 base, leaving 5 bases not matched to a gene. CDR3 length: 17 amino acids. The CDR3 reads CASSIAGGTGNTGELFF. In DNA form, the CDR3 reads TGTGCCAGTAGTATAGCTGGGGGGACAGGGAACACCGGGGAGCTGTTTTTT.

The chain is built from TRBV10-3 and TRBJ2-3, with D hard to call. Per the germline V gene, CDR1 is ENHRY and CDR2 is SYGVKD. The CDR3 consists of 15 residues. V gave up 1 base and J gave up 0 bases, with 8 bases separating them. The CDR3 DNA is TGTGCCATCAGTGAGTTTGTGGGAAGCACAGATACGCAGTATTTT. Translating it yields CAISEFVGSTDTQYF.

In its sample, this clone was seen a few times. The CDR3 bases are TGTGCCAGCAGCGTAGGCAGGGGGGAGCAGTACTTC. Translation: CASSVGRGEQYF. The rearrangement uses TRBV9 and TRBJ2-7; 7 bases map to TRBD1. Germline-derived CDR1 and CDR2 are SGDLS and YYNGEE. The V gene end was trimmed by 0 bases and the J gene end by 7 bases; junction bases not matched to a gene: 1. The CDR3 is 12 amino acids.